The rows below give T cell receptor beta chains drawn from one sample of a study of CD4 T cells in relation to SARS-CoV-2 and coronaviruses. Their antigens are not known. Profiled with immunoSEQ multiplex PCR; TCRdb holds only in-frame clones, not every one. The data contain around 28,000 clones, 74% of them singletons. Sequencing was performed on CD4+ T cells from PBMCs, cultured in vitro. The receptors shown here come from a human donor in good health. Each CDR3 is given with its conserved first and last residue. Fields, in order: J gene, V gene, CDR3 protein.

TRBJ2-3	TRBV7-3	CASSVDQGDTQYF
TRBJ1-6	TRBV7-2	CASSLALQGAGNSPLHF
TRBJ1-1	TRBV7-6	CASSLGNNMNTEAFF
TRBJ1-1	TRBV6-2/TRBV6-3	CASSYGGFTEAFF
TRBJ1-2	TRBV11-2	CASSSLRRVEANYGYTF
TRBJ1-5	TRBV6-2/TRBV6-3	CASSYEQGRGQPQHF
TRBJ2-2	TRBV6-5	CASSSRWDTGELFF
TRBJ2-5	TRBV4-1	CASSGGGAAPYQETQYF
TRBJ1-5	TRBV6-2/TRBV6-3	CASSYSRVVRLNQPQHF
TRBJ1-1	TRBV5-1	CASSLGTLKLLTTEAFF
TRBJ1-6	TRBV2	CASRGQGTWYSPLHF
TRBJ2-1	TRBV10-3	CAISPLGGRGNGEQFF
TRBJ1-5	TRBV6-5	CASSTLSGGQPQHF
TRBJ2-2	TRBV2	CASRQAGGQTGELFF
TRBJ2-5	TRBV3-1/TRBV3-2	CASSQEGTTPPRTQYF
TRBJ1-2	TRBV6-2/TRBV6-3	CASSYLQGLGYTF
TRBJ2-3	TRBV4-2	CASSHQGTDTQYF
TRBJ1-2	TRBV10-3	CATRPVSGTREANYGYTF
TRBJ1-6	TRBV12-3/TRBV12-4	CASSLAFGAPLHF
TRBJ2-5	TRBV6-5	CASKLAGGQAETQYF
TRBJ1-4	TRBV30	CAWSRAWGAEKLFF
TRBJ1-4	TRBV11-2	CASSFNGEREKLFF
TRBJ2-3	TRBV7-9	CASSSDLAGDVFGADTQYF
TRBJ2-5	TRBV9	CASSVGRAETQYF
TRBJ2-7	TRBV7-9	CASRLVGQTVTYEQYF
TRBJ2-5	TRBV19	CATVAGAGETQYF
TRBJ1-2	TRBV7-8	CASSPGHANYGYTF
TRBJ2-5	TRBV3-1/TRBV3-2	CASSQRDPTQYF
TRBJ2-3	TRBV2	CASRDRGKDTQYF
TRBJ2-5	TRBV3-1/TRBV3-2	CASSQSRYGTQETQYF
TRBJ2-3	TRBV5-5	CASSGGMADTQYF
TRBJ2-7	TRBV12-3/TRBV12-4	CASSLSLEQYF
TRBJ2-3	TRBV3-1/TRBV3-2	CASSPRGAGTDTQYF
TRBJ1-1	TRBV14	CASSQLGRAKGEAFF
TRBJ2-3	TRBV6-5	CASGGEGGTDTQYF
TRBJ2-2	TRBV7-9	CASSAWGAANTGELFF
TRBJ1-2	TRBV10-3	CAIRGLANYGYTF